The 17 T cell receptor beta chains below were found in one sample sequenced in a study of tumor and adjacent non-tumor tissue in lung cancer. A modified ARM-PCR protocol with three rounds of nested PCR amplified TCRbeta. TCRdb reprocessed the multiplex PCR reads via MiXCR and lists one record per CDR3 protein. The repertoire holds 80,000 to 100,000 distinct CDR3 sequences, with 80% as singletons. RNA was extracted from bulk tissue without any cell sorting. Distant lung tissue was collected more than 3 cm away from the tumor edge. Material for sequencing was distant non-tumor lung tissue. The origin of the receptors is a man in his 60s with small cell lung cancer.

Concerning this clonotype: Possible read error: a much larger clone is one base away. The chain couples TRBV5-4 to TRBJ2-5; D is perhaps TRBD2 (5 bases). This CDR3 region has 14 residues. V was pared by 1 base and J by 9 bases, with 16 bases between. Germline CDR1 reads SGHNT; CDR2 reads YYREEE (reference sequence). CDR3 region: CASSLSQLKEAQYF. The CDR3 DNA is TGTGCCAGCAGCTTGTCACAGCTCAAGGAGGCCCAGTACTTC.

This sequence joins TRBV4-1 and TRBJ2-2; TRBD1 aligns across 9 bases. The V gene's germline CDR1 is MGHRA and CDR2 YSYEKL. J lost 5 bases, V lost 0 bases, and 4 bases had no gene match. The CDR3 covers 16 residues. CDR3 residues: CASSQDGQGITGELFF. CDR3 DNA sequence: TGCGCCAGCAGCCAAGATGGACAGGGGATTACCGGGGAGCTGTTTTTT.

Comments on this clonotype: One junction end does not reproduce the germline sequence, and a read error may be involved. J is TRBJ1-6 and V is TRBV11-2, with a possible D match to TRBD1 (6 bases). The CDR3 sequence is 16 residues long. Per the germline V gene, CDR1 is SGHAT and CDR2 is FQNNGV. Here the CDR3 reads CVSSLVRGGYNSPLHF. DNA of the CDR3: TGTGTCAGCAGCCTAGTGAGGGGGGGATATAATTCACCCCTCCACTTT.

Concerning this clonotype: This likely comes from a read error, as the CDR3 has no conserved phenylalanine or tryptophan at its end. The chain combines TRBV4-2 with TRBJ2-1; the D gene is possibly TRBD1 (6 bases). The CDR3 is made up of 14 amino acids. Germline lookup yields CDR1 LGHNA and CDR2 YNFKEQ. CDR3 nucleotides: TGTGCCGGCAGCCGCCAAACAGGGTACAATGAGCAGTTCTTA. Its translation is CAGSRQTGYNEQFL.

The sample holds one count of this clonotype. The junction departs from germline at one end; a sequencing error may be responsible. The chain links TRBV6-5 to TRBJ2-7, with TRBD1 matching 7 bases. Germline V gene sequence: CDR1 MNHEY, CDR2 SVGAGI. The CDR3 runs to 14 residues. In DNA form, the CDR3 reads TGTGCCACCGCAACCGGGACAGTGGGAGTTGAGCTGTACTTC. It translates to CATATGTVGVELYF.

This chain uses TRBV24-1 with TRBJ2-3; 13 bases match TRBD2. The CDR3 runs 15 residues. The junction had 16 bases not matched to a gene; V was cut back by 9 bases and J by 14 bases. The V gene's germline CDR1 is KGHDR and CDR2 SFDVKD. The CDR3 reads CATGTSGDGTDTLYF. The CDR3 nucleotides are TGTGCCACCGGGACTAGCGGGGATGGGACAGATACACTGTATTTT.

This clonotype has a single count. At one end the junction does not follow the germline gene, possibly because of a read error. The rearrangement joins TRBV12-3 or TRBV12-4 to TRBJ2-5; TRBD1 matches at 8 bases. This CDR3 is 14 amino acids long. DNA for the CDR3: TGTGCCATCAGCTTAATGGACAGGGAAGAGACCAAGTACTTC. Its translation is CAISLMDREETKYF.

To note about this clonotype: One end of the junction varies from germline; a read error may be responsible. V is TRBV5-5 and J is TRBJ2-7, with a weak D call TRBD2 (5 bases). This CDR3 is built from 14 residues. Germline V gene sequence: CDR1 SGHKS, CDR2 YYEKEE (reference sequence). Here the CDR3 DNA reads TGTGCCAGCAACTTGGCAGCGGAATCCTACGAGCAGTACTTC. Translating it yields CASNLAAESYEQYF. The whole variable domain, filled in from reference TRBV5-5 and TRBJ2-7, reads DAGVTQSPTHLIKTRGQQVTLRCSPISGHKSVSWYQQVLGQGPQFIFQYYEKEERGRGNFPDRFSARQFPNYSSELNVNALLLGDSALYLCASNLAAESYEQYFGPGTRLTVT.

About this clonotype itself: The junction and the germline gene differ at one end; a read error may be behind it. The V and J genes are TRBV11-3 and TRBJ2-5; TRBD2 aligns across 13 bases. CDR1 is SGHNT, CDR2 YENEEA, per germline. The CDR3 is 14 amino acids. The CDR3 spells CASSPGLAGETQCF. CDR3 DNA: TGTGCCAGTAGCCCAGGACTAGCGGGAGAGACCCAGTGCTTC.

As to this clonotype: A read error is likely, as this CDR3 ends without the conserved phenylalanine or tryptophan. The rearrangement joins TRBV29-1 to TRBJ2-1; D is unresolved. Germline V gene lookup returns CDR1 SQVTM and CDR2 ANQGSEA. This CDR3 is 15 amino acids long. CDR3 bases: TGCAGCGTTGAATTAACGGGCAATCCCTACAATGAACAGTTCCTC. Translation: CSVELTGNPYNEQFL.

In regard to this clonotype: The germline gene is not matched at one end of the junction; a read error may be the cause. The CDR3 DNA reads TGTGTCAGCACCATCCGGGACAGGGCCGGCAATGAGCAGTTCTTC. Translation gives CVSTIRDRAGNEQFF. The chain combines TRBV12-3 or TRBV12-4 with TRBJ2-1; 9 nucleotides match TRBD1. The CDR3 loop spans 15 amino acids.

This clonotype was counted a single time. An end of the junction differs from the germline gene, which may be a read error. The chain recombines TRBV12-5 with TRBJ2-1, with 11 bases lining up with TRBD1. The germline V gene has CDR1 LGHNT and CDR2 FRNRAP. This CDR3 spans 16 amino acids. As DNA, the CDR3 is TGTGCTAATGGTGTGCCTTGGGGACAGGGGGTTTATGAGCAGTTCTTC. It specifies CANGVPWGQGVYEQFF.

Worth noting for this clonotype: One junction end disagrees with the germline gene, perhaps due to a read error. In DNA, the CDR3 is TGTGCAAGCAGTGGACTAGAGGCATACAATGAGCAGTTCTTC. Translated: CASSGLEAYNEQFF. The V gene is TRBV6-2 or TRBV6-3, the J gene TRBJ2-1, with 7 bases fitting TRBD2. This CDR3 comprises 14 residues. Germline V gene lookup returns CDR1 MNHEY and CDR2 SVGEGT.

V is TRBV11-1 and J is TRBJ2-7; 8 bases fit TRBD2. The CDR3 extends over 17 amino acids. V was pared by 6 bases and J by 8 bases, with 21 bases of the junction left unmatched. Germline assignment: CDR1 SGHAT and CDR2 FQDESV (reference sequence). CDR3 nucleotides: TGTGCCAGCAGTCTCCCAGAAGGTATCGGGAGGGCCGACAAGCAGTACTTC. Translated, it gives CASSLPEGIGRADKQYF. Together with reference TRBV11-1 and TRBJ2-7, the CDR3 gives the full variable domain: EAEVAQSPRYKITEKSQAVAFWCDPISGHATLYWYRQILGQGPELLVQFQDESVVDDSQLPKDRFSAERLKGVDSTLKIQPAELGDSAMYLCASSLPEGIGRADKQYFGPGTRLTVT.

A note on this clonotype: As the CDR3 is not closed by the conserved phenylalanine or tryptophan, this likely results from a read error. The DNA is omitted, as the CDR3 cannot be located on it reliably, and the CDR3 follows TCRdb's listing. The rearrangement uses TRBV11-3 and TRBJ2-3. The CDR3 totals 12 residues, both ends included. Germline V lookup: CDR1 SGHNT, CDR2 YENEEA. The CDR3 sequence: CASSPPTDTQYS.

Concerning this clonotype itself: A junction end diverges from the germline sequence, so it may reflect a read error. The rearrangement uses TRBV6-5 and TRBJ1-4; 8 positions match TRBD1. Germline V lookup: CDR1 MNHEY, CDR2 SVGAGI. The CDR3 totals 16 residues. The CDR3 is CASKSATGTGEEKLFF. The CDR3 bases are TGTGCTAGCAAGTCTGCAACCGGGACAGGAGAAGAAAAACTGTTTTTT.

As regards this clonotype: The junction does not match germline at one end; this may be a read error. The chain uses TRBV6-5 and TRBJ2-7, with D possibly TRBD2 on 5 matching bases. This CDR3 spans 14 amino acids. Germline loops: CDR1 MNHEY, CDR2 SVGAGI. This CDR3 reads CASSYSGSLYEQYF. In DNA, the CDR3 is TGTGCCAGCAGTTACTCAGGGAGTCTCTACGAGCAATACTTC.